The 13 T cell receptor beta chains below all came from one sample that was sequenced in a study of T cells after yellow fever vaccination. TCRdb redid the calling of the 5' RACE reads with MiXCR, one entry per CDR3 protein. The data hold hundreds of thousands of distinct CDR3 sequences, with 18% observed a single time. Source: PBMCs, taken before the yellow fever booster vaccination. Receptor source: a man between 18 and 35 years old who received the YFV17D yellow fever vaccine.

This clonotype was found a few times. The chain is built from TRBV29-1 and TRBJ2-3; D is possibly TRBD2 (5 bases). The CDR3 length is 13 residues. Trimming cost V 7 bases and J 0 bases, with 11 bases left between them. Germline lookup yields CDR1 SQVTM and CDR2 ANQGSEA. CDR3 residues: CSGVTGSTDTQYF. In DNA form, the CDR3 reads TGCAGCGGGGTTACGGGGAGCACAGATACGCAGTATTTT.

In its sample, this clonotype was seen once. Here the CDR3 reads CASSYFPGGLNTEAFF. CDR3 in DNA: TGTGCCAGCAGCTACTTCCCAGGGGGCCTGAACACTGAAGCTTTCTTT. V usage is TRBV13 and J usage is TRBJ1-1, with 8 bases aligning to TRBD1. The CDR3 covers 16 residues. V dropped 4 bases and J dropped 0; count of bases not matched to a gene: 7. Germline values: CDR1 PRHDT, CDR2 FYEKMQ (reference sequence).

The CDR3 loop is CASSHRGIEKLFF. CDR3 DNA sequence: TGTGCCAGCAGTCACAGGGGAATTGAAAAACTGTTTTTT. The V and J genes are TRBV12-3 or TRBV12-4 and TRBJ1-4, with 7 bases lining up with TRBD1. V trimming: 5 bases; J trimming: 7 bases; junction bases outside the gene matches: 4. The CDR3 totals 13 residues.

In this sample, this clonotype turned up a few times. The gene calls are TRBV24-1 and TRBJ2-4; 8 bases align to TRBD1. V shed 3 bases, J shed 6 bases, and the junction held 6 bases outside the gene matches. Germline loops: CDR1 KGHDR, CDR2 SFDVKD. The CDR3 length is 15 residues. Here the CDR3 reads CATSDPTGAANIQYF. CDR3 DNA sequence: TGTGCCACCAGTGATCCGACAGGGGCGGCAAACATTCAGTACTTC.

This clonotype was counted between two and nine times. The chain has TRBV18 and TRBJ2-5; D ambiguous. V lost 3 bases to trimming and J lost 7 bases, with 12 bases between them. The CDR3 runs 13 residues. The germline V gene has CDR1 KGHSH and CDR2 LQKENI. The CDR3 here is CASSPGPEGTQYF. The CDR3 DNA sequence: TGTGCCAGCTCACCCGGACCCGAAGGGACCCAGTACTTC.

The CDR3 nucleotides read TGTGCCAGCAGTTACTCCTCTGGTAGCGGGAGGGAGCAGTACTTC. Translation: CASSYSSGSGREQYF. The chain recombines TRBV6-5 with TRBJ2-7, with 10 bases identical to TRBD2. The V segment lost 0 bases and the J segment 7 bases; nucleotides outside the gene matches: 6. The CDR3 is made up of 15 amino acids. Per germline, CDR1 MNHEY and CDR2 SVGAGI.

This clonotype was counted only a few times. V usage is TRBV7-2 and J usage is TRBJ1-1; the D is unclear. Between the trimmed V and J ends, which lost 1 base and 3 bases, there was a span of 9 bases. Germline assignment: CDR1 SGHTA and CDR2 FQGNSA. The CDR3 covers 14 residues. The CDR3 region is CASSLVREDTEAFF. CDR3 coding DNA: TGTGCCAGCAGCTTAGTCCGGGAGGACACTGAAGCTTTCTTT.

V is TRBV12-2 and J is TRBJ1-1. TRBV12-2 is marked as a pseudogene. The CDR3 covers 17 residues. The CDR3 spells CASRRNQGLRENTEAFF. Here the CDR3 DNA reads TGTGCAAGTCGAAGAAACCAGGGGCTACGGGAGAACACTGAAGCTTTCTTT.

This chain joins TRBV4-3 and TRBJ1-1; D is ambiguous. With 4 bases removed from V and 4 bases from J, the gap between germline ends came to 10 bases. This CDR3 is 13 amino acids long. The V gene's germline CDR1 is LGHNA and CDR2 YSLEER. As DNA, the CDR3 is TGCGCCAGCAGCCCCCGGCGGTTCACTGAAGCTTTCTTT. This codes for CASSPRRFTEAFF.

The chain uses TRBV5-5 and TRBJ1-6, with TRBD1 matching 9 bases. V was clipped by 4 bases and J by 10 bases; unmatched bases: 9. This CDR3 comprises 15 residues. Germline V gene lookup returns CDR1 SGHKS and CDR2 YYEKEE (reference sequence). CDR3 sequence: CASSDPGTGFSPLHF. CDR3 nucleotides: TGTGCCAGCAGCGACCCCGGGACAGGGTTCTCACCCCTCCACTTT. Looking up the rest from reference TRBV5-5 and TRBJ1-6 gives the full variable domain: DAGVTQSPTHLIKTRGQQVTLRCSPISGHKSVSWYQQVLGQGPQFIFQYYEKEERGRGNFPDRFSARQFPNYSSELNVNALLLGDSALYLCASSDPGTGFSPLHFGNGTRLTVT.

Only a few counts were recorded for this clonotype. This sequence joins TRBV7-8 and TRBJ2-7, with 7 nucleotides matching TRBD1. The CDR3 is 15 amino acids. V lost 4 bases and J lost 2; bases outside the gene matches: 8. The germline CDR1 and CDR2 sequences are SGHVS and FQNEAQ. The CDR3 sequence is CASSSIEGAPYEQYF. The DNA of the CDR3 is TGTGCCAGCAGCTCTATCGAGGGGGCCCCCTACGAGCAGTACTTC.

This clonotype was counted a few times. V usage is TRBV7-2 and J usage is TRBJ1-1; no reliable D call. Germline V gives CDR1 SGHTA, CDR2 FQGNSA. With 7 bases removed from V and 0 bases from J, the gap between germline ends came to 21 bases. This CDR3 has 17 amino acids. The CDR3 nucleotides read TGTGCCAGCAACCCGGACCGGCGGATTAACATGAACACTGAAGCTTTCTTT. It encodes CASNPDRRINMNTEAFF.

This clonotype was counted a few times. The chain is built from TRBV5-1 and TRBJ2-3; 7 nucleotides align to TRBD1. The CDR3 loop spans 15 amino acids. V was clipped by 4 bases and J by 2 bases; unmatched bases: 7. Germline CDR1 reads SGHRS; CDR2 reads YFSETQ. CDR3 DNA sequence: TGCGCCAGCAGCCCGCGAGGGGGCCACACAGATACGCAGTATTTT. Encoded protein: CASSPRGGHTDTQYF.